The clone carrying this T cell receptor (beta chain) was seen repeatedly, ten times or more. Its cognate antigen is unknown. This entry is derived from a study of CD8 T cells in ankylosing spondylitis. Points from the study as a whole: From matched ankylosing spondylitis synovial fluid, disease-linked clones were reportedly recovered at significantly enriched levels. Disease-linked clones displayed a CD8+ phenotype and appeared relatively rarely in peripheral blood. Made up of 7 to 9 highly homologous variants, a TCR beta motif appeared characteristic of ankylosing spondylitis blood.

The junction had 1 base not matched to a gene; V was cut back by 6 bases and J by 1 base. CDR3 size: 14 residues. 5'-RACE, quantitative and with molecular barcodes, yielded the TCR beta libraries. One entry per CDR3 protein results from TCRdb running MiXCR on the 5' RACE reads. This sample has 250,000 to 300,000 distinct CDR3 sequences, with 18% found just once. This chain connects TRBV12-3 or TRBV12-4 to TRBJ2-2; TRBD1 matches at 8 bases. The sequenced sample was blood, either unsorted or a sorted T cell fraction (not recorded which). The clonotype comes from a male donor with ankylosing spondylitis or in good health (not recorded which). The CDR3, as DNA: TGTGCCAGCAGCGGACAGGGGAACACCGGGGAGCTGTTTTTT. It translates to CASSGQGNTGELFF.